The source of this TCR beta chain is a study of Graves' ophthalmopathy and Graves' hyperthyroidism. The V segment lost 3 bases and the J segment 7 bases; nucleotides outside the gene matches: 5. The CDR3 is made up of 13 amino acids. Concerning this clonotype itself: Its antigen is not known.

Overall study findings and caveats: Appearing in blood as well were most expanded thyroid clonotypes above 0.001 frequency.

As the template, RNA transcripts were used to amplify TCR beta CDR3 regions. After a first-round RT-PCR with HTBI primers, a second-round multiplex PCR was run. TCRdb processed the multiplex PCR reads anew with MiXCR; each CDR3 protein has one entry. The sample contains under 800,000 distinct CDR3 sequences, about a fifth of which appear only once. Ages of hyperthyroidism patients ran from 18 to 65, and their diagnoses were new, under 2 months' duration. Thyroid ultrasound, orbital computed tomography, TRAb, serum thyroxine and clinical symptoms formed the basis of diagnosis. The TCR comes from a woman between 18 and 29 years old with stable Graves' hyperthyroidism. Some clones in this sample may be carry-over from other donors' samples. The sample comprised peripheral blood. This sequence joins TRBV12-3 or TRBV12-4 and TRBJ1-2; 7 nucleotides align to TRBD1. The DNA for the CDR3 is TGTGCCAGCAGTTTCGACAGGGACGTTGGCTACACCTTC. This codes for CASSFDRDVGYTF.